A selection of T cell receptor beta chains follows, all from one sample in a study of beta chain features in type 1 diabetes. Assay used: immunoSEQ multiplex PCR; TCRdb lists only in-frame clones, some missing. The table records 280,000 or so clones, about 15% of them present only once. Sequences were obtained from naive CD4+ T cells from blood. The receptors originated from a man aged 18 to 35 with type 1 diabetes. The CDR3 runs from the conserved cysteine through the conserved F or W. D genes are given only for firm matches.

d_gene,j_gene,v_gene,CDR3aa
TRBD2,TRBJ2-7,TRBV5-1,CASSRILADPYEQYF
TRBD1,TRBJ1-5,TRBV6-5,CASSSVGTGGRQPQHF
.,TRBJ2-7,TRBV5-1,CASSLVHSSYEQYF
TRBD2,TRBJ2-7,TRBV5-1,CASRRTSGDSYEQYF
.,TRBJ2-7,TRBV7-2,CASSTGTVRGEQYF
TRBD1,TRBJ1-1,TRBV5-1,CASSPGTGSEDTEAFF
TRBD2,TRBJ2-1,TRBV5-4,CASSRGTSGRVGDEQFF
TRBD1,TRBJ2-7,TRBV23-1,CASSQSCGQGAYEQYF
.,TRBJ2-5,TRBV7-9,CASSFAAFPMTQYF
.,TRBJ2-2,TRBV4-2,CASSQAGQNTGELFF
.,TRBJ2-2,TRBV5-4,CASSSHYTNTGELFF
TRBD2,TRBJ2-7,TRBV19,CASSMKGRTSFDEQYF
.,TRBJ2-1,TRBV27,CASSLLGSGYNEQFF
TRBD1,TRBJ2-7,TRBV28,CASTDTPGQSYEQYF
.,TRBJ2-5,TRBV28,CASRVAVQETQYF
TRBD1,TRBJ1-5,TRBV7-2,CASSNPGQGYGAQHF
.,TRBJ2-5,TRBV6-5,CASTPSWRLQETQYF
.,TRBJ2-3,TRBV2,CASSYTDTQYF
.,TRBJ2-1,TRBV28,CASSFMSRGYNEQFF
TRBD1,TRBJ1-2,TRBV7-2,CASSLGQGTHGYTF
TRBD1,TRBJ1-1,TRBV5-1,CASSPSGTAYEAFF
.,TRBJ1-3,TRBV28,CASSLFDRQDF
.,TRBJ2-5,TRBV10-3,CAISDQRRQETQYF
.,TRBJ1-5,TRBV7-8,CASSLVSMEPQHF
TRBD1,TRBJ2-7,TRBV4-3,CASSLQQGGGSYEQYF
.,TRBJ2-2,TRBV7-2,CASSPPGVANTGELFF
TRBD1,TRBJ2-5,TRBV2,CASRQGREETQYF
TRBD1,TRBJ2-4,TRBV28,CASKGSFRQGLNIQYF
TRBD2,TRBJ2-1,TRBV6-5,CASSGTSGLRNEQFF
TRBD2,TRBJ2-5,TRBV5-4,CASSLGLAETQYF
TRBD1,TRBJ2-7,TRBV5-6,CASSLEQGAYEQYF
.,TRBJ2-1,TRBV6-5,CASSYQRRANNEQFF
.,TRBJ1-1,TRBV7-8,CASSSRAITEAFF
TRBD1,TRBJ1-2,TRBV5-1,CASTTGTGVVNYGYTF
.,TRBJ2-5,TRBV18,CASSPTAEETQYF
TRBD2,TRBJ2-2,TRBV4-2,CASSQDGLAGLTGELFF
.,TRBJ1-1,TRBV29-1,CSVTGVNTEAFF
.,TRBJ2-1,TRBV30,CAWSLGGAPFGEQFF
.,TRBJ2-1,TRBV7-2,CASSSSSDEQFF
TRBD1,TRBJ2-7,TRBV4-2,CASSQAPGQGAGEQYF
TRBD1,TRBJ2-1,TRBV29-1,CSVVDRGLYNEQFF
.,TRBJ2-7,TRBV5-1,CASSTTQGINEQYF
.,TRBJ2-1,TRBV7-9,CASSIGHLGEQFF
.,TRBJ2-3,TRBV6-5,CASSYGVASGTDTQYF
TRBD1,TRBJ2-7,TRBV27,CASSGQGWAGEQYF
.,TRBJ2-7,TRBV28,CASSLTGQYTGQYF
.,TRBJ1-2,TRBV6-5,CASSSQGTNYGYTF
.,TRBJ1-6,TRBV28,CASGGAGVHNSPLHF
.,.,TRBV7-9,CASSSSRYEQYF
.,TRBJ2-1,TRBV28,CASSLQEQFF
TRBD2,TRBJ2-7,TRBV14,CASSLSGGEQYF